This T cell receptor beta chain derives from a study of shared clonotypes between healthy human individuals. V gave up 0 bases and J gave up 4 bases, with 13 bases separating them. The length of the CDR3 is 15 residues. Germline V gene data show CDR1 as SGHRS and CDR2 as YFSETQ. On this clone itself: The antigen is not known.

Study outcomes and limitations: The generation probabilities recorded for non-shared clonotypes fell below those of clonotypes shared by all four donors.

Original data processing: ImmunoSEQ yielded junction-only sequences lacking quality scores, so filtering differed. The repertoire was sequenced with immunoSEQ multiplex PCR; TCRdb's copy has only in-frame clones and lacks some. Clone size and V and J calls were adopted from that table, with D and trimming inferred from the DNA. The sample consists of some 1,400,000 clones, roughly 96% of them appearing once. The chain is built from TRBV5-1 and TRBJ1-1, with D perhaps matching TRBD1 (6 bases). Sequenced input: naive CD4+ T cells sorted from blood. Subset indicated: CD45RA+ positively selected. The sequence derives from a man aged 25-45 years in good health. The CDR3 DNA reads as TGCGCCAGCAGCTTGGATACAGGGTGGAGCACTGAAGCTTTCTTT. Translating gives CASSLDTGWSTEAFF.